The next 15 T cell receptor beta chains were all read from a single sample in a study of blood T cell repertoires in COVID-19. Profiled with immunoSEQ multiplex PCR; TCRdb holds only in-frame clones, not every one. The table includes 100,000 to 150,000 clones, more than 70% detected once. Sequencing input: peripheral blood. All receptors derive from a woman under 40 who had recovered from COVID-19.

This sequence joins TRBV5-1 and TRBJ2-7, with TRBD1 matching over 10 bases. V was clipped by 4 bases and J by 5 bases; unmatched bases: 3. Germline assignment: CDR1 SGHRS and CDR2 YFSETQ. The CDR3 length is 13 residues. The DNA for the CDR3 is TGCGCCAGCAGCGGGACAGGGGTAAACGAGCAGTACTTC. The encoded protein is CASSGTGVNEQYF.

This sequence joins TRBV11-2 and TRBJ1-2; D is perhaps TRBD1 (5 bases). The V end was cut by 1 base, the J end by 6 bases, with 9 bases between. CDR1 and CDR2 from the germline V gene are SGHAT and FQNNGV. The CDR3 length is 13 residues. The CDR3 bases are TGTGCCAGCAGCTTAGCCAGGGAGGATGGCTACACCTTC. It translates to CASSLAREDGYTF.

The chain joins TRBV9 to TRBJ2-1; no clear D. This CDR3 comprises 13 residues. The V end lost 0 bases, the J end lost 9 bases, and 10 bases lay between the germline ends. The germline V gene encodes CDR1 SGDLS and CDR2 YYNGEE. The CDR3 region is CASSVGAAGEQFF. In nucleotides, the CDR3 is TGTGCCAGCAGCGTAGGGGCAGCAGGTGAGCAGTTCTTC.

This chain uses TRBV10-1 with TRBJ2-7; maybe TRBD2 (5 bases). The germline V and J ends were trimmed by 1 base and 5 bases, with 18 bases remaining between them. CDR1 is WNHNN, CDR2 SYGVQD, per germline (reference sequence). The CDR3 extends over 16 amino acids. This chain's CDR3 is CASSEWKGAANDEQYF. The DNA of the CDR3 is TGCGCCAGCAGTGAGTGGAAGGGAGCAGCTAACGACGAGCAGTACTTC.

The chain carries TRBV6-1 and TRBJ1-1; D is ambiguous. V gave up 2 bases and J gave up 5 bases, with 3 bases separating them. Germline V gene data show CDR1 as MNHNS and CDR2 as SASEGT. The CDR3 totals 11 residues. The DNA of the CDR3 is TGTGCCAGCAGTGAACGGACTGAAGCTTTCTTT. Protein: CASSERTEAFF.

The sample holds many counts of this clone. The chain joins TRBV20-1 to TRBJ2-1, with D perhaps TRBD1 (5 bases). The CDR3 sequence is 13 residues long. The V and J ends lost 3 bases and 8 bases respectively, with 14 bases between them. Germline CDR1 reads DFQATT; CDR2 reads SNEGSKA (reference sequence). CDR3 sequence reads: CSASIRKGHEQFF. The CDR3 nucleotides are TGCAGTGCTAGTATTCGAAAGGGGCATGAGCAGTTCTTC.

The genes are TRBV29-1 and TRBJ1-4; D perhaps matches TRBD1 (5 bases). Germline lookup yields CDR1 SQVTM and CDR2 ANQGSEA. The ends were cut back, 4 bases at V and 8 bases at J, with 14 bases in the middle. This CDR3 spans 13 amino acids. DNA of the CDR3: TGCAGCGTTGCGGTAGGGGCGGGGGAAAAACTGTTTTTT. Protein sequence: CSVAVGAGEKLFF. The full variable domain, rest sourced from reference TRBV29-1 and TRBJ1-4, is SAVISQKPSRDICQRGTSLTIQCQVDSQVTMMFWYRQQPGQSLTLIATANQGSEATYESGFVIDKFPISRPNLTFSTLTVSNMSPEDSSIYLCSVAVGAGEKLFFGSGTQLSVL.

The chain links TRBV11-2 to TRBJ1-1, with unresolved D. The ends were cut back, 5 bases at V and 4 bases at J, with 14 bases in the middle. CDR1 is SGHAT and CDR2 is FQNNGV in the germline V gene. This CDR3 has 14 amino acids. The CDR3 loop is CASSTTGGSTEAFF. In DNA, the CDR3 is TGTGCCAGCAGCACGACCGGCGGGAGCACTGAAGCTTTCTTT.

This chain uses TRBV2 with TRBJ1-2, with TRBD1 identical over 7 bases. Unmatched junction bases numbered 9, after V lost 4 bases and J lost 7 bases. CDR3 length: 14 residues. Germline CDR1 SNHLY, CDR2 FYNNEI. This chain's CDR3 is CASSGQGVVGGYTF. The CDR3 nucleotides read TGTGCCAGCAGTGGACAGGGAGTGGTAGGTGGCTACACCTTC.

V gene TRBV14 combines with J gene TRBJ2-1, with 10 bases matching TRBD2. The CDR3 sequence is 15 residues long. CDR1 and CDR2 from the germline V gene are SGHDN and FVKESK. The J segment lost 2 bases and the V segment lost 4 bases, leaving 2 bases of the junction unmatched. The CDR3 region is CASSPGTSAYNEQFF. DNA of the CDR3: TGTGCCAGCAGCCCAGGGACTAGCGCCTACAATGAGCAGTTCTTC. Combining the CDR3 with reference TRBV14 and TRBJ2-1 gives the whole variable domain EAGVTQFPSHSVIEKGQTVTLRCDPISGHDNLYWYRRVMGKEIKFLLHFVKESKQDESGMPNNRFLAERTGGTYSTLKVQPAELEDSGVYFCASSPGTSAYNEQFFGPGTRLTVL.

This chain joins TRBV19 and TRBJ1-1; the match to TRBD1 covers 10 bases. Germline-derived CDR1 and CDR2 are LNHDA and SQIVND (reference sequence). V gave up 0 bases and J gave up 5 bases; unmatched junction bases: 6. CDR3 length equals 16 residues. This CDR3 is CASSIDSDRGVTEAFF. The CDR3 nucleotides are TGTGCCAGTAGTATAGATTCGGACAGGGGGGTAACTGAAGCTTTCTTT. Looking up the rest from reference TRBV19 and TRBJ1-1 gives the full variable domain: DGGITQSPKYLFRKEGQNVTLSCEQNLNHDAMYWYRQDPGQGLRLIYYSQIVNDFQKGDIAEGYSVSREKKESFPLTVTSAQKNPTAFYLCASSIDSDRGVTEAFFGQGTRLTVV.

This sequence joins TRBV3-1 (or the pseudogene TRBV3-2) and TRBJ2-3; D remains unclear. The CDR3 is 14 residues long. CDR1 LGHDT and CDR2 YNNKEL come from the germline V gene (reference sequence). With 3 bases removed from V and 2 bases from J, the gap between germline ends came to 9 bases. The CDR3 nucleotides read TGTGCCAGCAGCCAGCTCGGTGACACAGATACGCAGTATTTT. Translated: CASSQLGDTDTQYF.

The V and J genes are TRBV6-5 and TRBJ1-6; weak D call: TRBD1 (5 bases). V was cut by 4 bases and J by 5 bases, with 12 bases left in between. The CDR3 contains 15 residues. Germline V gives CDR1 MNHEY, CDR2 SVGAGI. The CDR3 spells CASSFQTGDNSPLHF. The DNA for the CDR3 is TGTGCCAGCAGTTTCCAAACAGGAGATAATTCACCCCTCCACTTT.

The gene calls are TRBV9 and TRBJ1-5; D is uncertain. This CDR3 contains 16 residues. Germline V gene lookup returns CDR1 SGDLS and CDR2 YYNGEE. Trimming removed 0 bases from V and 0 bases from J, with 10 bases in between. CDR3 protein: CASSVERQHSNQPQHF. CDR3 DNA sequence: TGTGCCAGCAGCGTAGAGCGGCAGCATAGCAATCAGCCCCAGCATTTT.

This clone was seen a single time. The chain recombines TRBV5-3 with TRBJ1-6; a weak D match, TRBD1 (6 bases). TRBV5-3 counts as an open reading frame of uncertain function. CDR3 length equals 15 residues. V was pared by 0 bases and J by 8 bases, with 12 bases between. The CDR3 loop is CARSLARGNHSPLHF. Written as DNA, the CDR3 is TGTGCCAGAAGCTTGGCTAGGGGGAATCATTCACCCCTCCACTTT.